This TCR beta chain is drawn from a study of cytomegalovirus exposure and HLA in healthy donors (dated by TCRdb to about 2017). About the full investigation: According to a later analysis, the 100 to 150 validation repertoires were produced on the same platform as the roughly 720 repertoires of the first cohort. Besides the first cohort of 666 subjects, a separate validation cohort made up of 120 different subjects was used. The aim of the study was to test whether cataloging public T cell receptors could identify signatures of past pathogen exposure. The study combined high-throughput TCR immunosequencing, statistical association of individual TCRs with disease status, and machine learning to predict cytomegalovirus infection status.

Concerning this clone: There is no known antigen for this receptor. Within one base of it there is no much larger clone, and no base qualities were kept.

Library prep was done by the immunoSEQ multiplex PCR assay. Per the source publication's procedure: A statistical classification framework was developed to diagnose cytomegalovirus status using the catalog of TCR beta chain sequences. TCRdb re-hosts the immuneACCESS table, in-frame sequences only. Its copies lack some clones; in the studies checked, an unresolved V gene accounts for under half of them, and the cause for the rest is not known. V, J and clone size are taken as reported in that table, and D and trimming were inferred from the DNA itself. This sample lists 150,000 to 200,000 clones; approximately 96% were detected once. The leading ten clones occupy 0.89% of the sample. Donors formed part of the validation cohort, which comprised over a hundred subjects and was distinct from the first cohort of some 700 subjects. The investigation overall reported the following: The study gave a list of under 200 TCR beta chains associated with cytomegalovirus. In both the original and validation cohorts, the classifier was reported to diagnose cytomegalovirus status with high specificity and sensitivity. Most TCR sequences were seen in very few donors, while some public TCRs were found in many individuals. It was suggested by the authors that the approach could potentially be generalized to other disease states and immunological phenotypes. A later analysis had no HLA typing for the validation cohort, so co-occurrence there was scored across all 130 or so repertoires. In vitro tests confirmed that a few of the cytomegalovirus-associated TCR beta chains recognize cytomegalovirus antigens. Of the cluster scores, roughly 95% were above 0 in a later analysis, which found that TCRs clustered in the first cohort also tended to co-occur in the roughly 130 validation repertoires.

CDR1 SGHRS and CDR2 YFSETQ are derived from the germline V gene. Inclusive of the bounding cysteine and phenylalanine, the CDR3 is 15 residues long. The CDR3 DNA has 45 bases and is translated from base 1. V lost 4 bases and J lost 0 bases; the stretch between them is 10 bases long. Sequenced sample: PBMCs. This clonotype was sampled from a woman between 18 and 29 years old in good health and CMV-seronegative. The chain is encoded by TRBV5-1 joined to TRBJ1-4; the D gene cannot be named for sure. The sequence in DNA is TGCGCCAGCAGCCCATACGGGACAACTAATGAAAAACTGTTTTTT. The translation is CASSPYGTTNEKLFF.